These 19 T cell receptor beta chains were sequenced from one sample in a study of cytotoxic CD8 clonotypes in ibrutinib-treated CLL. TCRdb's table, derived via immunoSEQ multiplex PCR, lists solely in-frame clones and lacks some. Among roughly 70,000 clones listed, 75% to 85% were seen once. Here the sequenced sample was PBMCs, taken at disease progression, from a patient treated with ibrutinib. The receptors derive from a human donor with chronic lymphocytic leukemia.

The genes are TRBV7-3 and TRBJ1-1; no firm D call. This CDR3 has 15 residues. V gave up 5 bases and J gave up 1 base, with 14 bases separating them. The V gene's germline CDR1 is SGHTA and CDR2 FQGTGA. This CDR3 is CASSASGLENTEAFF. DNA for the CDR3: TGTGCCAGCAGCGCGTCAGGACTCGAGAACACTGAAGCTTTCTTT.

This rearrangement joins TRBV6-5 to TRBJ2-3, with D perhaps matching TRBD1 (5 bases). Trimming took 7 bases from V and 4 from J, leaving 15 bases between them. The CDR3 covers 14 residues. CDR1 and CDR2 from the germline V gene are MNHEY and SVGAGI. CDR3 coding DNA: TGTGCCAGCACCGCCCATGCAGGGTCAGATACGCAGTATTTT. Residues: CASTAHAGSDTQYF.

This chain joins TRBV7-2 and TRBJ2-7; no firm D call. The CDR3 sequence is 13 residues long. Germline CDR1 is SGHTA and CDR2 is FQGNSA. Trimming cost V 4 bases and J 0 bases, with 7 bases left between them. Here the CDR3 DNA reads TGTGCCAGCAGCTACTGGCCCTCCTACGAGCAGTACTTC. Translated: CASSYWPSYEQYF.

V gene TRBV19 combines with J gene TRBJ2-7; D unresolved. This CDR3 spans 15 amino acids. V was shortened by 0 bases and J by 4 bases, with 13 bases between the two germline ends. Germline CDR1 and CDR2: LNHDA and SQIVND (reference sequence). CDR3 protein: CASSIDGSGWYEQYF. The CDR3 DNA reads TGTGCCAGTAGTATAGACGGGTCGGGTTGGTACGAGCAGTACTTC.

The chain carries TRBV7-9 and TRBJ1-4; no reliable D call. Trimming cost V 5 bases and J 10 bases, with 17 bases left between them. The CDR3 sequence is 14 residues long. Germline CDR1 is SEHNR and CDR2 is FQNEAQ (reference sequence). As DNA, the CDR3 is TGTGCCAGCAGCCAGCGCGACCTTGGCGGAAAACTGTTTTTT. This gives the protein CASSQRDLGGKLFF.

This chain connects TRBV5-1 to TRBJ1-1; D gene uncertain. CDR1 is SGHRS and CDR2 is YFSETQ in the germline V gene. Deletions cut 4 bases from V and 11 bases from J, with 21 bases between. CDR3 size: 14 residues. The CDR3 sequence is CASSPESAVGLAFF. As DNA, the CDR3 is TGCGCCAGCAGCCCCGAGAGCGCAGTCGGGTTGGCTTTCTTT.

This clone was observed once. The chain has TRBV5-1 and TRBJ1-5; 9 nucleotides agree with TRBD1. Germline CDR1 and CDR2: SGHRS and YFSETQ. This CDR3 comprises 16 residues. The trim removed 4 bases at V and 4 bases at J, leaving 9 bases unmatched. The DNA of the CDR3 is TGCGCCAGCAGCATCGGGACAGGGAACCCAAATCAGCCCCAGCATTTT. Its protein product is CASSIGTGNPNQPQHF.

The rearrangement links TRBV7-2 to TRBJ2-7; 9 bases map to TRBD1. Trimming took 1 base from V and 0 from J; bases not matched to a gene: 10. CDR3 length: 18 residues. Germline V CDR1 and CDR2: SGHTA, FQGNSA. CDR3 amino acids: CASSLDPFGTGTSYEQYF. In DNA form, the CDR3 reads TGTGCCAGCAGCTTAGACCCTTTCGGGACAGGGACCTCCTACGAGCAGTACTTC.

The chain has TRBV5-1 and TRBJ2-5; TRBD1 might be the D (5 bases). The CDR3 contains 14 residues. Germline V lookup: CDR1 SGHRS, CDR2 YFSETQ. Trimming removed 4 bases at V and 6 bases at J, with 16 bases between. The CDR3 region is CASSNLQGTKTQYF. In DNA form, the CDR3 reads TGCGCCAGCAGCAACCTGCAGGGAACAAAGACCCAGTACTTC.

This clone was detected only once. The chain recombines TRBV7-2 with TRBJ2-5; possible D gene TRBD2, 7 bases. Deletions cut 1 base from V and 4 bases from J, with 13 bases between. The germline V gene encodes CDR1 SGHTA and CDR2 FQGNSA. This CDR3 contains 15 residues. The CDR3 DNA is TGTGCCAGCAGCTTAGAGGGGGGGCGAGGAGAGACCCAGTACTTC. Translating it yields CASSLEGGRGETQYF.

This chain links TRBV30 with TRBJ1-5, with a tentative D call TRBD1 (6 bases). The CDR3 runs 13 residues. CDR1 GTSNPN and CDR2 SVGIG come from the germline V gene (reference sequence). With 5 bases removed from V and 0 bases from J, the gap between germline ends came to 8 bases. The CDR3: CAWEGGSNQPQHF. CDR3 DNA sequence: TGTGCCTGGGAGGGGGGTAGCAATCAGCCCCAGCATTTT.

The rearrangement joins TRBV10-1 to TRBJ2-7; the D gene is possibly TRBD1 (6 bases). The ends were cut back, 0 bases at V and 5 bases at J, with 11 bases in the middle. The CDR3 has 14 amino acids. Per germline, CDR1 WNHNN and CDR2 SYGVQD (reference sequence). The CDR3 loop reads CASSESNRVHEQYF. The CDR3 DNA sequence: TGCGCCAGCAGTGAGTCAAACAGGGTCCACGAGCAGTACTTC.

This chain joins TRBV2 and TRBJ1-1; 9 positions match TRBD1. Germline CDR1 SNHLY, CDR2 FYNNEI. The CDR3 sequence is 13 residues long. After removal of 5 bases from V and 9 bases from J, the junction contained 7 bases not matched to a gene. CDR3 in DNA: TGTGCCAGCAGTCCGGGACAGGGCTTGAAAGCTTTCTTT. Its protein product is CASSPGQGLKAFF.

V is TRBV19 and J is TRBJ1-1, with unresolved D. Germline V CDR1 and CDR2: LNHDA, SQIVND (reference sequence). There are 14 residues in the CDR3. The V end was cut by 1 base, the J end by 4 bases, with 10 bases between. The CDR3 DNA reads as TGTGCCAGTAGTATAGTAGCAGAGACCACTGAAGCTTTCTTT. As protein: CASSIVAETTEAFF.

The chain joins TRBV25-1 to TRBJ1-2; D is ambiguous. The V gene lost 4 bases and the J gene lost 8 bases, with 17 bases spanning the gap. This CDR3 is 14 amino acids long. CDR1 MGHDK and CDR2 SYGVNS come from the germline V gene. The DNA of the CDR3 is TGTGCCAGCAGTGGCTGGGCCGGCGGAGGCGGCTACACCTTC. As protein: CASSGWAGGGGYTF.

CDR3 region: CSASLNQPQHF. The CDR3 DNA is TGCAGTGCTAGTCTGAATCAGCCCCAGCATTTT. This chain links TRBV20-1 with TRBJ1-5; D remains unclear. Per germline, CDR1 DFQATT and CDR2 SNEGSKA (reference sequence). This CDR3 has 11 residues. V was trimmed by 3 bases and J by 4 bases, leaving 4 bases between them.

The chain combines TRBV11-1 with TRBJ1-2; D unclear. Looked up from germline, CDR1 is SGHAT and CDR2 is FQDESV (reference sequence). The CDR3 consists of 13 residues. Trimming pared 0 bases from V and 2 bases from J, leaving 4 bases between. In DNA form, the CDR3 reads TGTGCCAGCAGCTTAGCTCCGAACTATGGCTACACCTTC. It encodes CASSLAPNYGYTF.

The V call is TRBV4-1, the J call TRBJ2-7; no firm D call. The CDR3 runs 14 residues. V was shortened by 7 bases and J by 7 bases, with 20 bases between the two germline ends. Germline assignment: CDR1 MGHRA and CDR2 YSYEKL. CDR3 sequence: CASTHPSSPGEQYF. The CDR3 DNA sequence: TGCGCCAGCACCCATCCCTCGAGCCCTGGTGAGCAGTACTTC.

This chain connects TRBV7-8 to TRBJ2-1, with 12 positions matching TRBD2. J was trimmed by 5 bases and V by 6 bases; bases with no gene match: 5. The CDR3 has 15 amino acids. Germline V gene sequence: CDR1 SGHVS, CDR2 FQNEAQ. The CDR3 loop reads CASRLLAGGNNEQFF. CDR3 DNA sequence: TGTGCCAGCAGGTTGCTAGCGGGAGGGAACAATGAGCAGTTCTTC.